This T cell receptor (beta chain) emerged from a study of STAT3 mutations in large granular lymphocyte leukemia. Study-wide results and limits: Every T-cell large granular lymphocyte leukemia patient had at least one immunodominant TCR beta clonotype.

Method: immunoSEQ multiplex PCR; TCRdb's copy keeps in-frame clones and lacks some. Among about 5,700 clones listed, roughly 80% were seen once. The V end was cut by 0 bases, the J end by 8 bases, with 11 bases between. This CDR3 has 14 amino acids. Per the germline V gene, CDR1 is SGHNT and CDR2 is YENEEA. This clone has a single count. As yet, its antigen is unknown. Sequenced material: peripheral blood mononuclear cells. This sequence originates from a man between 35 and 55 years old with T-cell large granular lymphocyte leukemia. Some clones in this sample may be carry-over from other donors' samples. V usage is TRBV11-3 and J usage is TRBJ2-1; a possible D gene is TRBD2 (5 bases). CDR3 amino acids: CASSLDPSIDEQFF. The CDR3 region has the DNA TGTGCCAGCAGCTTAGATCCTAGCATCGATGAGCAGTTCTTC. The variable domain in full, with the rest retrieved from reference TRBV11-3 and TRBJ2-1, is EAGVVQSPRYKIIEKKQPVAFWCNPISGHNTLYWYLQNLGQGPELLIRYENEEAVDDSQLPKDRFSAERLKGVDSTLKIQPAELGDSAVYLCASSLDPSIDEQFFGPGTRLTVL.